A single sample is the source of the 7 T cell receptor beta chains below, sequenced in a study of cytomegalovirus exposure and HLA in healthy donors. Primers for the PCR totalled 60 Vbeta and 13 Jbeta. Assay used: immunoSEQ multiplex PCR; TCRdb lists only in-frame clones, some missing. The data contain 110,000 or so clones, 81% of them seen just once; the ten biggest clones take up more than 1.5%. Sequenced: PBMCs. Receptors originate from a man aged 40-55 years in good health and CMV-seronegative.

This clone was counted a few times. The gene calls are TRBV7-2 and TRBJ1-3; D call uncertain. V lost 4 bases and J lost 7, with 11 bases in between. This CDR3 has 13 residues. Germline lookup yields CDR1 SGHTA and CDR2 FQGNSA. CDR3 DNA sequence: TGTGCCAGCAGCTCATCAACTCGGAACACCATATATTTT. Its translation is CASSSSTRNTIYF. The full variable domain, with the rest looked up from reference TRBV7-2 and TRBJ1-3, is GAGVSQSPSNKVTEKGKDVELRCDPISGHTALYWYRQSLGQGLEFLIYFQGNSAPDKSGLPSDRFSAERTGGSVSTLTIQRTQQEDSAVYLCASSSSTRNTIYFGEGSWLTVV.

V and J are TRBV30 and TRBJ2-3; possibly TRBD1 for D (6 bases). CDR1 GTSNPN and CDR2 SVGIG come from the germline V gene (reference sequence). The CDR3 has 13 amino acids. Trimming removed 5 bases at V and 10 bases at J, with 19 bases between. CDR3 coding DNA: TGTGCCTGGGGTCCTGACATGGGGACATCGCAGTATTTT. Amino acids: CAWGPDMGTSQYF.

The CDR3 nucleotides read TGCGCCAGCAGCCAAGTACAGGGTTTCAGCACTGAAGCTTTCTTT. This gives the protein CASSQVQGFSTEAFF. The J gene is TRBJ1-1, the V gene TRBV4-1, with D tentatively TRBD1 (6 bases). V dropped 1 base and J dropped 4 bases, with 13 bases sitting between them. This CDR3 contains 15 residues. The germline V gene has CDR1 MGHRA and CDR2 YSYEKL.

This clone appeared once. The chain uses TRBV2 and TRBJ1-4; 10 bases fit TRBD1. The germline V gene has CDR1 SNHLY and CDR2 FYNNEI. The CDR3 spans 15 residues. V gave up 8 bases and J gave up 2 bases; unmatched junction bases: 5. The CDR3 spells CASSPTGGTNEKLFF. The CDR3 nucleotides are TGTGCCAGCTCTCCGACAGGGGGCACTAATGAAAAACTGTTTTTT.

The chain joins TRBV21-1 to TRBJ1-2; TRBD1 is the table's D call and was not checked against the DNA. TRBV21-1 is a documented pseudogene. There are 15 residues in the CDR3. The CDR3 DNA is TGTGCCAGCAGCAAAGGGACGACAGGGTTTCATGGCTACACCTTC. Translating gives CASSKGTTGFHGYTF.

With regard to this clone: One junction end disagrees with the germline gene, perhaps due to a read error. The rearrangement links TRBV28 to TRBJ2-6; D is possibly TRBD1 (5 bases). CDR3 length: 14 residues. The germline V gene has CDR1 MDHEN and CDR2 SYDVKM. CDR3: CASSSGAGANGLTF. The CDR3 DNA is TGTGCCAGCAGTTCCGGAGCTGGGGCCAACGGCCTGACTTTC. The full variable domain, completed using reference TRBV28 and TRBJ2-6, is DVKVTQSSRYLVKRTGEKVFLECVQDMDHENMFWYRQDPGLGLRLIYFSYDVKMKEKGDIPEGYSVSREKKERFSLILESASTNQTSMYLCASSSGAGANGLTFGAGSRLTVL.

This sequence joins TRBV4-3 and TRBJ2-1; 7 bases match TRBD1. Unmatched junction bases numbered 10, after V lost 0 bases and J lost 2 bases. This CDR3 region has 18 residues. Germline CDR1 is LGHNA and CDR2 is YSLEER. The CDR3 protein is CASSQEGASTGPYNEQFF. The CDR3 bases are TGCGCCAGCAGCCAAGAAGGGGCCTCGACAGGGCCCTACAATGAGCAGTTCTTC.